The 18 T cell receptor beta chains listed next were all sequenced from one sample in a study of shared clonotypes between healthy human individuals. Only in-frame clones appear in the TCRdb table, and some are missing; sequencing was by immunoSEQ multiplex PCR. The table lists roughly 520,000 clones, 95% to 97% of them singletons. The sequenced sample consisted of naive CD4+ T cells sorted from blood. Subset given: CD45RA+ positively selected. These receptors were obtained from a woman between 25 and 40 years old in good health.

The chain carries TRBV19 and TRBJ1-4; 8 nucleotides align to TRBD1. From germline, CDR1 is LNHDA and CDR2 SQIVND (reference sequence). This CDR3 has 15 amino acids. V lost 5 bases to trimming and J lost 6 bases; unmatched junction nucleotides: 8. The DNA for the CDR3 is TGTGCCAGTAGTGCAACAGGGGGAGGAGATGAAAAACTGTTTTTT. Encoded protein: CASSATGGGDEKLFF.

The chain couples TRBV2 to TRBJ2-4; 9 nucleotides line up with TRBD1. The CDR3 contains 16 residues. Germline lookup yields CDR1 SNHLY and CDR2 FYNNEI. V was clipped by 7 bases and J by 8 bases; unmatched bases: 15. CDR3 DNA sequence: TGTGCCAGCAAGGGACAGGGCCGAGATCCGGCGGACATTCAGTACTTC. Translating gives CASKGQGRDPADIQYF.

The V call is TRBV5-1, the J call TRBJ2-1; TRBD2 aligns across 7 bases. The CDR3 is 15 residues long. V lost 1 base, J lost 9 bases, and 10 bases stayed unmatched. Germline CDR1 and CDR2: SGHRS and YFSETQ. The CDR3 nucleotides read TGCGCCAGCAGCTTGTGGTCTAGCGGAGGCCGTGAGCAGTTCTTC. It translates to CASSLWSSGGREQFF.

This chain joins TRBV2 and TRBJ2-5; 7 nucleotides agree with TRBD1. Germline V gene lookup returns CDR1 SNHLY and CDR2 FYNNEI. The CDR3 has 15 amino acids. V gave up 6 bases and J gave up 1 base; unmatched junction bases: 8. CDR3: CASREQGWIQETQYF. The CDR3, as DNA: TGTGCCAGCAGGGAACAGGGGTGGATCCAAGAGACCCAGTACTTC.

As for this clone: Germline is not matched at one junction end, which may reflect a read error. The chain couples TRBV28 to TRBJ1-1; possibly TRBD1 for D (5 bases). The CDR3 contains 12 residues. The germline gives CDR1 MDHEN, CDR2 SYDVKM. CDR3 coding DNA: TGTGCCAGCAGTTTGTACGATCGGCCGGACATGTTT. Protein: CASSLYDRPDMF. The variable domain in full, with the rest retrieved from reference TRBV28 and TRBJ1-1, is DVKVTQSSRYLVKRTGEKVFLECVQDMDHENMFWYRQDPGLGLRLIYFSYDVKMKEKGDIPEGYSVSREKKERFSLILESASTNQTSMYLCASSLYDRPDMFGQGTRLTVV.

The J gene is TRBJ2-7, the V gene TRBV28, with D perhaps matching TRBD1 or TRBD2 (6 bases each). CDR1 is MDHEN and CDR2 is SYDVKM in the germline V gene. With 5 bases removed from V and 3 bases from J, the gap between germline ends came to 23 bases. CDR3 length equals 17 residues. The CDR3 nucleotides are TGTGCCAGCAGTCTTTGGGGGCGGGGCACCATTTTCTACGAGCAGTACTTC. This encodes CASSLWGRGTIFYEQYF.

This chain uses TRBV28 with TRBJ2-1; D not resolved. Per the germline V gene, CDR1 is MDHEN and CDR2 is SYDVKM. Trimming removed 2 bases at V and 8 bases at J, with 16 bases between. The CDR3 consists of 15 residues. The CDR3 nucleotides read TGTGCCAGCAGTTTAGATCGAGTTTCAATGTATGAGCAGTTCTTC. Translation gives CASSLDRVSMYEQFF.

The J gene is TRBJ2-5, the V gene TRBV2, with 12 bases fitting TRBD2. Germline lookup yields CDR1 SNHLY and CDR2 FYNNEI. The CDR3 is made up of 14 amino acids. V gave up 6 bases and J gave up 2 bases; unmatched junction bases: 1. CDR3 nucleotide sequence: TGTGCCAGCAGCGGACTAGCGGGGCAAGAGACCCAGTACTTC. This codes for CASSGLAGQETQYF.

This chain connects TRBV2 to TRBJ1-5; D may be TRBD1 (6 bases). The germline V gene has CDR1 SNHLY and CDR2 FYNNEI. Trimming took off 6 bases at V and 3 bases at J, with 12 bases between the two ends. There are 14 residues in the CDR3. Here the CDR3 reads CASRETGSNQPQHF. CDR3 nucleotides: TGTGCCAGCAGAGAGACAGGCTCCAATCAGCCCCAGCATTTT. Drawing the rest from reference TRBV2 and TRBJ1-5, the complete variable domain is EPEVTQTPSHQVTQMGQEVILRCVPISNHLYFYWYRQILGQKVEFLVSFYNNEISEKSEIFDDQFSVERPDGSNFTLKIRSTKLEDSAMYFCASRETGSNQPQHFGDGTRLSIL.

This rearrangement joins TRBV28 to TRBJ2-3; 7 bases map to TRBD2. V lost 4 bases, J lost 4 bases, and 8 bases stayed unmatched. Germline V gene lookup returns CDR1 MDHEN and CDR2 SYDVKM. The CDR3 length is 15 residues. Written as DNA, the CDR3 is TGTGCCAGCAGTTCCGGACTAGGAGGGGCAGATACGCAGTATTTT. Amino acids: CASSSGLGGADTQYF.

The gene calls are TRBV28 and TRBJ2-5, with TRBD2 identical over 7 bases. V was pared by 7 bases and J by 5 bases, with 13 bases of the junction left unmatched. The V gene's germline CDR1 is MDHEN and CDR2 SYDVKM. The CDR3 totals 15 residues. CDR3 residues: CASITGGTETETQYF. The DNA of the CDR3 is TGTGCCAGCATCACCGGGGGGACCGAAACGGAGACCCAGTACTTC. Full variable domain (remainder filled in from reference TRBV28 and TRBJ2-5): DVKVTQSSRYLVKRTGEKVFLECVQDMDHENMFWYRQDPGLGLRLIYFSYDVKMKEKGDIPEGYSVSREKKERFSLILESASTNQTSMYLCASITGGTETETQYFGPGTRLLVL.

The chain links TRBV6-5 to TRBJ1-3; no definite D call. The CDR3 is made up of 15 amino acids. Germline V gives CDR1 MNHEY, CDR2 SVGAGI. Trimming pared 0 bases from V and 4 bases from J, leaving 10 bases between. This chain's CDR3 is CASSYSRLSGNTIYF. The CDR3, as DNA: TGTGCCAGCAGTTACTCAAGGTTATCCGGAAACACCATATATTTT.

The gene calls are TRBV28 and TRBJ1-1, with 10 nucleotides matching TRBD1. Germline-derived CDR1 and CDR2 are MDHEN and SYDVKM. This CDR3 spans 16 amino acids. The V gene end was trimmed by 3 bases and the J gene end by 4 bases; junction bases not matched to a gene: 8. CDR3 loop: CASSLGGTGDGTEAFF. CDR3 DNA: TGTGCCAGCAGTTTGGGCGGGACAGGGGATGGCACTGAAGCTTTCTTT. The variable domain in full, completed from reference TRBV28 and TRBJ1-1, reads DVKVTQSSRYLVKRTGEKVFLECVQDMDHENMFWYRQDPGLGLRLIYFSYDVKMKEKGDIPEGYSVSREKKERFSLILESASTNQTSMYLCASSLGGTGDGTEAFFGQGTRLTVV.

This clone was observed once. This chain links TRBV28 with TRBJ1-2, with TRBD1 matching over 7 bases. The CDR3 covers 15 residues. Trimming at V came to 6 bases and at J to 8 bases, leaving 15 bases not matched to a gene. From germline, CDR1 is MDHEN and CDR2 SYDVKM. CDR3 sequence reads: CASSSADRPFGGYTF. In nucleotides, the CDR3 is TGTGCCAGCAGCTCCGCGGACAGGCCTTTTGGGGGCTACACCTTC.

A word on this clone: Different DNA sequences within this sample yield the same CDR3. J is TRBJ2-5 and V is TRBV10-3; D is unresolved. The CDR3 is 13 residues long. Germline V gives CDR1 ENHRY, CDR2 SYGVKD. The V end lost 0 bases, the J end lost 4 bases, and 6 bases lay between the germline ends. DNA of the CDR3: TGTGCCATCAGTGAGTCTTTTGCAGAGACCCAGTACTTC. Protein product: CAISESFAETQYF.

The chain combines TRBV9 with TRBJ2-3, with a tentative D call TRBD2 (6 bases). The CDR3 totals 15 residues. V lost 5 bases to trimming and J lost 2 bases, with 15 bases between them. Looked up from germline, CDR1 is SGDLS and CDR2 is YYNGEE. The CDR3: CASSGGGGLTDTQYF. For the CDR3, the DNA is TGTGCCAGCAGTGGGGGAGGCGGGCTCACAGATACGCAGTATTTT.

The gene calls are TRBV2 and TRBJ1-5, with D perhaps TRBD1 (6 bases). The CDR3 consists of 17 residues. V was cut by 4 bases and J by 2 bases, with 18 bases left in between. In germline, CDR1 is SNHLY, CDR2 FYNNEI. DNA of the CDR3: TGTGCCAGCAGTGGCGGCACGGCAGGGGCCGGCAATCAGCCCCAGCATTTT. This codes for CASSGGTAGAGNQPQHF.

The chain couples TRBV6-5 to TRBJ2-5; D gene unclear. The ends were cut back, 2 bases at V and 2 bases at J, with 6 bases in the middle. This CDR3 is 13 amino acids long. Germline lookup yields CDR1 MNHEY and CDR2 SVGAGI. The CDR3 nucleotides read TGTGCCAGCAGTTACATGGGGCAAGAGACCCAGTACTTC. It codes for CASSYMGQETQYF.